The 21 T cell receptor beta chains given below trace back to one sample, sequenced in a study of T cell repertoires in cytomegalovirus infection. TCRdb called the reads again in MiXCR, with one record for every CDR3 protein. This sample carries roughly 280,000 distinct CDR3 sequences, roughly an eighth of them seen once, and the ten largest clones take roughly 8.9%. Sequencing was performed on PBMCs. All receptors come from a human donor in good health (CMV status not recorded). Some clones in this sample may be carry-over from other donors' samples.

This clonotype was counted many times. The chain is built from TRBV20-1 and TRBJ2-7, with 9 bases lining up with TRBD2. CDR1 and CDR2 (germline): DFQATT, SNEGSKA (reference sequence). This CDR3 is 15 amino acids long. V shed 3 bases, J shed 4 bases, and the junction held 10 bases outside the gene matches. As DNA, the CDR3 is TGCAGTGCTAGCCAAGGGGGTAGCGGGAGATACGAGCAGTACTTC. Translating it yields CSASQGGSGRYEQYF.

The chain recombines TRBV29-1 with TRBJ1-1; D is undetermined. The CDR3 loop spans 11 amino acids. V lost 0 bases, J lost 4 bases, and 3 bases lay in between. Germline CDR1 reads SQVTM; CDR2 reads ANQGSEA. CDR3 sequence (DNA): TGCAGCGTTGAAGAGGGCACTGAAGCTTTCTTT. Translated: CSVEEGTEAFF.

This clonotype was seen ten or more times. This chain connects TRBV7-2 to TRBJ1-3; perhaps TRBD1 as D (5 bases). Deletions cut 5 bases from V and 0 bases from J, with 8 bases between. This CDR3 is 14 amino acids long. Looked up from germline, CDR1 is SGHTA and CDR2 is FQGNSA. CDR3 DNA sequence: TGTGCCAGCAGCGACAGCATCTCTGGAAACACCATATATTTT. Translation: CASSDSISGNTIYF.

V is TRBV9 and J is TRBJ1-3, with no clear D. Trimming removed 3 bases at V and 0 bases at J, with 7 bases between. The CDR3 loop spans 14 amino acids. The germline V gene encodes CDR1 SGDLS and CDR2 YYNGEE. CDR3 region: CASSGHLSGNTIYF. Here the CDR3 DNA reads TGTGCCAGCAGCGGTCACCTCTCTGGAAACACCATATATTTT. Combining the CDR3 with reference TRBV9 and TRBJ1-3 gives the whole variable domain DSGVTQTPKHLITATGQRVTLRCSPRSGDLSVYWYQQSLDQGLQFLIQYYNGEERAKGNILERFSAQQFPDLHSELNLSSLELGDSALYFCASSGHLSGNTIYFGEGSWLTVV.

The rearrangement joins TRBV29-1 to TRBJ1-3; D not certain. Looked up from germline, CDR1 is SQVTM and CDR2 is ANQGSEA. V lost 5 bases and J 0 bases, leaving 5 bases between the germline ends. This CDR3 contains 12 residues. In DNA form, the CDR3 reads TGCAGCGTTAAGACCTCTGGAAACACCATATATTTT. Translated, it gives CSVKTSGNTIYF.

The genes are TRBV7-6 and TRBJ2-3; 14 bases are a match to TRBD2. The junction had 8 bases not matched to a gene; V was cut back by 5 bases and J by 4 bases. This CDR3 region has 17 residues. Germline V gives CDR1 SGHVS, CDR2 FNYEAQ. This CDR3 reads CASSPGTSGRGPDTQYF. CDR3 DNA sequence: TGTGCCAGCAGCCCCGGGACTAGCGGGAGAGGGCCAGATACGCAGTATTTT.

The sample holds many counts of this clonotype. The chain links TRBV7-2 to TRBJ1-1; 7 nucleotides agree with TRBD1. Germline-derived CDR1 and CDR2 are SGHTA and FQGNSA. Trimming at V came to 1 base and at J to 11 bases, leaving 4 bases not matched to a gene. The CDR3 loop spans 12 amino acids. The CDR3 DNA sequence: TGTGCCAGCAGCTTAGACCCCAGGGGGGCTTTCTTT. As protein: CASSLDPRGAFF.

J is TRBJ1-1 and V is TRBV4-1; D ambiguous. Trimming cost V 1 base and J 5 bases, with 14 bases left between them. The germline V gene encodes CDR1 MGHRA and CDR2 YSYEKL. This CDR3 has 15 amino acids. CDR3 in DNA: TGCGCCAGCAGCCAAGTGGGAGCGGGAGGGACTGAAGCTTTCTTT. It encodes CASSQVGAGGTEAFF.

At least ten counts were recorded for this clonotype. This sequence joins TRBV29-1 and TRBJ1-1; 7 bases fit TRBD1. CDR3 size: 13 residues. J lost 2 bases, V lost 6 bases, and 6 bases had no gene match. Germline V gene lookup returns CDR1 SQVTM and CDR2 ANQGSEA. Here the CDR3 reads CSVLDRLNTEAFF. The CDR3 DNA follows: TGCAGCGTCCTGGACAGGCTAAACACTGAAGCTTTCTTT.

This clonotype showed up many times. The chain recombines TRBV7-2 with TRBJ2-7; no reliable D call. Germline V lookup: CDR1 SGHTA, CDR2 FQGNSA. There are 15 residues in the CDR3. Trimming shortened V by 3 bases and J by 4 bases, and 16 bases separated the two germline ends. The CDR3 loop is CASSLTALNRYEQYF. The CDR3 nucleotides are TGTGCCAGCAGCTTGACGGCCTTAAACCGATACGAGCAGTACTTC.

This clonotype was counted many times. V is TRBV28 and J is TRBJ2-7, with D unresolved. The germline V and J ends were trimmed by 6 bases and 2 bases, with 8 bases remaining between them. The CDR3 extends over 12 amino acids. Germline-derived CDR1 and CDR2 are MDHEN and SYDVKM. The DNA of the CDR3 is TGTGCCAGCAGCCGCTTTCCCTACGAGCAGTACTTC. Translating it yields CASSRFPYEQYF.

This clonotype was recorded many times. One junction end disagrees with the germline gene, perhaps due to a read error. The chain couples TRBV6-1 to TRBJ2-5, with 9 nucleotides matching TRBD2. From germline, CDR1 is MNHNS and CDR2 SASEGT. CDR3 length: 15 amino acids. The CDR3 DNA sequence: TGTGCCAGCAGAGAAGGACTAGCGCGGTCTGAGACCCAGTACTTC. Amino acid sequence: CASREGLARSETQYF.

This clonotype has only a few counts. The chain is built from TRBV29-1 and TRBJ1-1; no definite D call. Germline values: CDR1 SQVTM, CDR2 ANQGSEA. The CDR3 is made up of 13 amino acids. The germline V and J ends were trimmed by 4 bases and 0 bases, with 9 bases remaining between them. The DNA for the CDR3 is TGCAGCGTTGCCCGCACTCTGAACACTGAAGCTTTCTTT. Its translation is CSVARTLNTEAFF.

This clonotype has more than one count but fewer than ten. The chain joins TRBV29-1 to TRBJ2-1; 11 bases match TRBD2. This CDR3 comprises 12 residues. Germline trimming cut 7 bases from V and 4 bases from J; bases unmatched to any gene: 0. The germline V gene encodes CDR1 SQVTM and CDR2 ANQGSEA. CDR3 amino acids: CSGLAGYNEQFF. The CDR3 coding sequence is TGCAGCGGACTAGCGGGGTACAATGAGCAGTTCTTC.

This clonotype showed up many times. CDR3 DNA sequence: TGTGCCAGCAGCTTAATGACTCGGACTAGCGGGAGAAACGAGCAGTACTTC. Residues: CASSLMTRTSGRNEQYF. The V gene is TRBV11-1, the J gene TRBJ2-7, with 13 bases identical to TRBD2. CDR1 and CDR2 from the germline V gene are SGHAT and FQDESV (reference sequence). Trimming removed 2 bases from V and 5 bases from J; junction bases left unmatched: 9. This CDR3 comprises 17 residues.

This clonotype showed up just a few times. The chain is built from TRBV12-3 or TRBV12-4 and TRBJ2-7; D possibly uses TRBD1 or TRBD2 (5 bases each). Trimming shortened V by 4 bases and J by 2 bases, and 12 bases separated the two germline ends. CDR3 size: 14 residues. Here the CDR3 DNA reads TGTGCCAGCAGTTACCGGGACGACGCCTACGAGCAGTACTTC. It codes for CASSYRDDAYEQYF.

This clonotype was seen ten or more times. The rearrangement uses TRBV28 and TRBJ2-5; the D gene could be TRBD1 or TRBD2 (5 bases each). The CDR3 spans 14 residues. The V end was cut by 2 bases, the J end by 7 bases, with 14 bases between. The germline V gene has CDR1 MDHEN and CDR2 SYDVKM. CDR3 protein: CASSLAGRAGTQYF. In nucleotides, the CDR3 is TGTGCCAGCAGTTTAGCAGGGCGGGCAGGGACCCAGTACTTC.

This clonotype has only a few counts. The V call is TRBV29-1, the J call TRBJ2-1; TRBD2 is a possible D gene (5 bases). Germline V gene sequence: CDR1 SQVTM, CDR2 ANQGSEA. CDR3 length: 16 residues. The V end lost 1 base, the J end lost 0 bases, and 13 bases lay between the germline ends. CDR3 region: CSVEGNRGSSYNEQFF. In DNA, the CDR3 is TGCAGCGTTGAAGGTAATCGGGGTAGCTCCTACAATGAGCAGTTCTTC.

This clonotype appeared a few times. CDR3 nucleotides: TGCAGTGCTATGACTGGGGGCGAGCAGTACTTC. Translation gives CSAMTGGEQYF. This chain connects TRBV20-1 to TRBJ2-7; D could derive from TRBD1 or TRBD2 (5 bases each). Germline V gives CDR1 DFQATT, CDR2 SNEGSKA (reference sequence). The V gene lost 4 bases and the J gene lost 6 bases, with 10 bases spanning the gap. This CDR3 contains 11 residues.

As to this clonotype: Just one base apart from a much larger clone, this may be a read error. V is TRBV20-1 and J is TRBJ2-2; D gene unclear. CDR3 length: 15 amino acids. Deletions cut 3 bases from V and 5 bases from J, with 16 bases between. Germline V gene lookup returns CDR1 DFQATT and CDR2 SNEGSKA (reference sequence). CDR3 DNA: TGCAGTGCTAGTTTTCCGATACACGGGACCGGGGAGCTGTTTTTT. Encoded protein: CSASFPIHGTGELFF.

This clonotype was counted many times. The rearrangement joins TRBV7-8 to TRBJ1-1, with 8 bases fitting TRBD1. Germline CDR1 is SGHVS and CDR2 is FQNEAQ. The junction had 6 bases not matched to a gene; V was cut back by 1 base and J by 2 bases. The length of the CDR3 is 16 residues. Written as DNA, the CDR3 is TGTGCCAGCAGCTTAGACCGGGACAGGATCAACACTGAAGCTTTCTTT. It translates to CASSLDRDRINTEAFF.